This entry lists 17 T cell receptor beta chains sequenced from one sample in a study of T cell responses to AZD1222 COVID-19 vaccine. Sequencing used immunoSEQ multiplex PCR; TCRdb keeps in-frame clones, though not all of them. The data hold 150,000 to 200,000 clones, with over 85% observed a single time. This specimen consisted of peripheral blood, obtained on day 0 of AZD1222 vaccination. The receptor source for this set is an adult in good health.

This clone has only one observation. This chain links TRBV5-1 with TRBJ1-1; D is undetermined. The CDR3 is 15 amino acids. Trimming shortened V by 0 bases and J by 8 bases, and 17 bases separated the two germline ends. The germline CDR1 and CDR2 sequences are SGHRS and YFSETQ. DNA of the CDR3: TGCGCCAGCAGCTTGGCCCTAGGGAGAGTCTTCGAAGCTTTCTTT. It translates to CASSLALGRVFEAFF.

V gene TRBV7-8 combines with J gene TRBJ1-1; D is possibly TRBD1 (5 bases). V gave up 6 bases and J gave up 5 bases, with 13 bases separating them. The CDR3 loop spans 13 amino acids. Germline CDR1 is SGHVS and CDR2 is FQNEAQ. The CDR3 sequence: CASSSTQGTEAFF. The CDR3, as DNA: TGTGCCAGCAGTTCCACTCAGGGAACTGAAGCTTTCTTT.

The V call is TRBV7-6, the J call TRBJ1-1, with 7 bases aligning to TRBD1. The V gene's germline CDR1 is SGHVS and CDR2 FNYEAQ. The CDR3 totals 17 residues. After removal of 6 bases from V and 3 bases from J, the junction contained 16 bases not matched to a gene. DNA of the CDR3: TGTGCCAGCAGACCGGACAGGATCAGAGCCCTCCACACTGAAGCTTTCTTT. Protein: CASRPDRIRALHTEAFF.

The V call is TRBV6-5, the J call TRBJ1-6, with a weak D call TRBD1 (5 bases). This CDR3 has 14 amino acids. In germline, CDR1 is MNHEY, CDR2 SVGAGI. Trimming stripped 6 bases from V and 12 bases from J, with 18 bases between. CDR3 loop: CASSRGTQPQPLHF. CDR3 nucleotides: TGTGCCAGCAGCCGTGGGACGCAACCCCAACCCCTCCACTTT.

The chain combines TRBV6-5 with TRBJ2-3; a possible D gene is TRBD1 (6 bases). The CDR3 contains 12 residues. Germline V gene data show CDR1 as MNHEY and CDR2 as SVGAGI. V lost 7 bases and J 4 bases, leaving 9 bases between the germline ends. DNA of the CDR3: TGTGCCAGCAAAAAGGGGGCAGATACGCAGTATTTT. It yields the protein CASKKGADTQYF.

The chain recombines TRBV23-1 with TRBJ2-7; D possibly matches TRBD1 or TRBD2 (5 bases each). TRBV23-1 is reported as an ORF; its role is uncertain. The CDR3 covers 17 residues. The ends were cut back, 6 bases at V and 4 bases at J, with 25 bases in the middle. The CDR3 protein is CASSYSKTGTANYEQYF. The CDR3 coding sequence is TGCGCCAGCAGCTACAGTAAAACCGGGACGGCTAATTACGAGCAGTACTTC.

The rearrangement uses TRBV5-8 and TRBJ1-3; 7 nucleotides line up with TRBD1. CDR1 SGHTS and CDR2 YDEGEE come from the germline V gene. After removal of 4 bases from V and 4 bases from J, the junction contained 2 bases not matched to a gene. The CDR3 covers 13 residues. CDR3 in DNA: TGTGCCAGCAGCAGGGACAGAGGAAACACCATATATTTT. Protein sequence: CASSRDRGNTIYF.

The chain carries TRBV23-1 and TRBJ2-7; unclear D gene. TRBV23-1 falls under the ORF class, with uncertain function. The CDR3 loop spans 13 amino acids. The V end lost 2 bases, the J end lost 2 bases, and 7 bases lay between the germline ends. The CDR3 reads CASSQQVAYEQYF. Here the CDR3 DNA reads TGCGCCAGCAGTCAACAGGTTGCCTACGAGCAGTACTTC.

This clone was seen just once. The chain couples TRBV6-5 to TRBJ1-2; 10 bases are shared with TRBD1. This CDR3 has 14 residues. V gave up 6 bases and J gave up 3 bases; unmatched junction bases: 4. The germline CDR1 and CDR2 sequences are MNHEY and SVGAGI. CDR3 loop: CASSQDRGYYGYTF. The DNA for the CDR3 is TGTGCCAGCAGCCAGGACAGGGGGTACTATGGCTACACCTTC.

The chain carries TRBV7-8 and TRBJ2-7; TRBD2 agrees at 10 bases. Germline CDR1 and CDR2: SGHVS and FQNEAQ. V shed 1 base, J shed 3 bases, and the junction held 3 bases outside the gene matches. This CDR3 spans 15 amino acids. Here the CDR3 DNA reads TGTGCCAGCAGCTTAGAAAGCGGGGGGGTCTACGAGCAGTACTTC. Translation: CASSLESGGVYEQYF.

The chain couples TRBV20-1 to TRBJ1-1; TRBD1 matches at 10 bases. Germline CDR1 DFQATT, CDR2 SNEGSKA (reference sequence). V shed 3 bases, J shed 3 bases, and the junction held 13 bases outside the gene matches. The length of the CDR3 is 17 residues. The CDR3 DNA sequence: TGCAGTGCTAGTCGGACAGGGGGTTTTTATTTGGACACTGAAGCTTTCTTT. This codes for CSASRTGGFYLDTEAFF.

This clone was recorded once. The rearrangement uses TRBV4-1 and TRBJ2-2, with 15 bases identical to TRBD2. The CDR3 contains 18 residues. The germline V gene encodes CDR1 MGHRA and CDR2 YSYEKL. V lost 3 bases, J lost 3 bases, and 5 bases stayed unmatched. CDR3 nucleotides: TGCGCCAGCAGCCAGTGGACTAGCGGGGGGGTCTACACCGGGGAGCTGTTTTTT. Protein sequence: CASSQWTSGGVYTGELFF.

CDR3 amino acids: CASSWMTANYGYTF. CDR3 coding DNA: TGTGCCAGCAGCTGGATGACGGCTAACTATGGCTACACCTTC. The V gene is TRBV5-4, the J gene TRBJ1-2; D unclear. V lost 3 bases and J lost 0, with 9 bases in between. The CDR3 has 14 amino acids. Germline CDR1 is SGHNT and CDR2 is YYREEE (reference sequence).

This chain connects TRBV10-1 to TRBJ1-6, with D perhaps matching TRBD1 (5 bases). Trimming took off 8 bases at V and 6 bases at J, with 14 bases between the two ends. Germline V CDR1 and CDR2: WNHNN, SYGVQD (reference sequence). This CDR3 has 14 amino acids. The CDR3 DNA sequence: TGCGCCAGCTCGTTAAGGGGAGGTAATTCACCCCTCCACTTT. Protein: CASSLRGGNSPLHF.

The rearrangement joins TRBV6-5 to TRBJ2-3; no reliable D call. The CDR3 has 13 residues. Germline loops: CDR1 MNHEY, CDR2 SVGAGI. V was cut by 5 bases and J by 6 bases, with 12 bases left in between. CDR3 sequence reads: CASSNPLGDTQYF. The CDR3 bases are TGTGCCAGCAGTAACCCGCTGGGGGATACGCAGTATTTT.

V is TRBV18 and J is TRBJ1-2; possibly TRBD1 for D (5 bases). V dropped 3 bases and J dropped 0 bases, with 20 bases sitting between them. This CDR3 is built from 18 residues. The germline gives CDR1 KGHSH, CDR2 LQKENI. The CDR3 DNA sequence: TGTGCCAGCTCACCTCGTTCGATACCGACAGAACCTAACTATGGCTACACCTTC. Amino acid sequence: CASSPRSIPTEPNYGYTF.

This chain links TRBV20-1 with TRBJ1-1; possible D gene TRBD1, 5 bases. V lost 3 bases, J lost 2 bases, and 13 bases lay in between. This CDR3 has 14 amino acids. Per germline, CDR1 DFQATT and CDR2 SNEGSKA (reference sequence). The chain's CDR3 is CSASRFGANTEAFF. The CDR3 DNA sequence: TGCAGTGCTAGTCGTTTCGGGGCCAACACTGAAGCTTTCTTT.